Following are 32 T cell receptor beta chains from one sample sequenced in a study of regulatory T cells in long-lasting Graves disease. Specified time point: persistent/refractory GD, antithyroid drugs over 5 years with positive TRAb. Extracted RNA from PBMCs served as the source of the TCR library. Arm-PCR of CDR3 regions and iRepertoire HTBI primers were the basis on which TCR beta libraries were built. TCRdb analysed the multiplex PCR reads with MiXCR anew, one entry per CDR3 protein. The table shows over 650,000 distinct CDR3 sequences, with 25% to 35% occurring only once. The sample consisted of peripheral blood mononuclear cells (PBMCs), taken when the disease was refractory, from a patient treated with antithyroid drugs. These receptors all stem from a female donor with Graves disease.

This clonotype showed up just once. J is TRBJ1-2 and V is TRBV19, with 7 bases lining up with TRBD1. V gave up 9 bases and J gave up 8 bases; unmatched junction bases: 12. The germline V gene encodes CDR1 LNHDA and CDR2 SQIVND (reference sequence). CDR3 length equals 13 residues. The CDR3 region is CASAARQGRGYTF. The CDR3 bases are TGTGCCAGCGCCGCCCGACAGGGTCGCGGCTACACCTTC.

The chain carries TRBV28 and TRBJ1-6; D is uncertain. Germline V CDR1 and CDR2: MDHEN, SYDVKM. Trimming stripped 6 bases from V and 11 bases from J, with 20 bases between. The CDR3 runs to 15 residues. CDR3 coding DNA: TGTGCCAGCAGATCCGCCCCGGGAGGGCCAACACCCCTCCACTTT. Amino acid sequence: CASRSAPGGPTPLHF.

The chain has TRBV5-6 and TRBJ1-2; D is ambiguous. The CDR3 sequence is 16 residues long. The germline V gene encodes CDR1 SGHDT and CDR2 YYEEEE. V was cut by 5 bases and J by 4 bases, with 21 bases left in between. The CDR3: CASRTDRLDNVYGYTF. The CDR3 DNA follows: TGTGCCAGCAGAACAGACCGCCTGGATAATGTCTATGGCTACACCTTC.

A remark on this clonotype: The conserved closing phenylalanine or tryptophan is absent in this CDR3, likely reflecting a read error. The rearrangement links TRBV12-3 or TRBV12-4 to TRBJ1-1; D gene ambiguous. The CDR3 runs to 14 residues. Trimming removed 3 bases at V and 3 bases at J, with 11 bases between. CDR3: CASSFLAGDTEAFL. CDR3 DNA: TGTGCCAGCAGTTTCTTGGCCGGAGACACTGAAGCTTTCCTT.

Notes on this clonotype: A single base separates this from a much larger clone, so it may be a read error. The chain is built from TRBV24-1 and TRBJ1-4, with D unresolved. Germline V lookup: CDR1 KGHDR, CDR2 SFDVKD. The CDR3 sequence is 13 residues long. This CDR3 is CAIGSDTNEKLVF. CDR3 bases: TGTGCCATAGGGTCTGACACGAATGAAAAACTGGTTTTT.

A note on this clonotype: One junction end does not reproduce the germline sequence, and a read error may be involved. The gene calls are TRBV6-9 and TRBJ1-1, with D possibly being TRBD1 (6 bases). Per the germline V gene, CDR1 is MNHGY and CDR2 is SVAAGI. The length of the CDR3 is 13 residues. The CDR3 sequence: CASRMDSLPEALF. The CDR3 nucleotides read TGTGCCAGCAGGATGGACAGCCTCCCTGAAGCTCTCTTT.

The rearrangement uses TRBV27 and TRBJ1-2; TRBD1 matches 9 bases. V was clipped by 3 bases and J by 8 bases; unmatched bases: 10. Germline CDR1 is MNHEY and CDR2 is SMNVEV (reference sequence). CDR3 length equals 15 residues. In DNA form, the CDR3 reads TGTGCCAGCAGTTTTGTGGGACAGGGTTCCTTCGGCTACACCTTC. It translates to CASSFVGQGSFGYTF.

This chain joins TRBV5-1 and TRBJ1-1; D unclear. CDR3 length: 15 amino acids. In germline, CDR1 is SGHRS, CDR2 YFSETQ. With 1 base removed from V and 1 base from J, the gap between germline ends came to 11 bases. The CDR3 is CASSLRPTGNTEAFF. The DNA of the CDR3 is TGCGCCAGCAGCTTGCGTCCAACGGGGAACACTGAAGCTTTCTTT. The whole variable domain, remainder taken from reference TRBV5-1 and TRBJ1-1, is KAGVTQTPRYLIKTRGQQVTLSCSPISGHRSVSWYQQTPGQGLQFLFEYFSETQRNKGNFPGRFSGRQFSNSRSEMNVSTLELGDSALYLCASSLRPTGNTEAFFGQGTRLTVV.

The chain recombines TRBV19 with TRBJ1-1; D ambiguous. V lost 3 bases and J lost 0, with 8 bases in between. This CDR3 has 14 amino acids. Looked up from germline, CDR1 is LNHDA and CDR2 is SQIVND (reference sequence). CDR3 amino acids: CASSIYGMNTEAFF. In nucleotides, the CDR3 is TGTGCCAGTAGTATCTATGGAATGAACACTGAAGCTTTCTTT.

CDR3 DNA sequence: TGTGCCAGCAGCGAGCAGGGGAACGGGGAGCTGTTTTTT. It is translated as CASSEQGNGELFF. V usage is TRBV6-4 and J usage is TRBJ2-2; D might be TRBD1 (6 bases). Between the trimmed V and J ends, which lost 6 bases and 7 bases, there was a span of 12 bases. In germline, CDR1 is MRHNA, CDR2 SNTAGT. The CDR3 spans 13 residues.

Turning to this clonotype: A clone one base away is much larger, so this may be a read error. J is TRBJ2-2 and V is TRBV6-1; 10 nucleotides match TRBD2. The CDR3 is 15 amino acids. CDR1 is MNHNS, CDR2 SASEGT, per germline. V was clipped by 7 bases and J by 1 base; unmatched bases: 3. The CDR3 reads CASNRLAGNTGELFF. As DNA, the CDR3 is TGTGCCAGCAATAGACTAGCGGGGAACACCGGGGAGCTGTTTTTT.

This clonotype was found a few times. The J gene is TRBJ2-2, the V gene TRBV11-2, with 10 bases lining up with TRBD2. The CDR3 is 16 amino acids. Per germline, CDR1 SGHAT and CDR2 FQNNGV. The trim removed 3 bases at V and 9 bases at J, leaving 10 bases unmatched. Here the CDR3 reads CASSFRLAGDVRELFF. CDR3 nucleotides: TGTGCCAGCAGCTTCAGACTAGCGGGTGATGTCCGGGAGCTGTTTTTT. Supplemented by reference TRBV11-2 and TRBJ2-2, the full variable domain reads EAGVAQSPRYKIIEKRQSVAFWCNPISGHATLYWYQQILGQGPKLLIQFQNNGVVDDSQLPKDRFSAERLKGVDSTLKIQPAKLEDSAVYLCASSFRLAGDVRELFFGEGSRLTVL.

A few counts support this clonotype. The CDR3, as DNA: TGTGCCAGCAGCGAGGGGGATACTGAGCAGTTCTTC. Translation: CASSEGDTEQFF. This chain joins TRBV9 and TRBJ2-1, with a tentative D call TRBD1 (6 bases). The CDR3 has 12 residues. With 3 bases removed from V and 9 bases from J, the gap between germline ends came to 10 bases. Germline CDR1 is SGDLS and CDR2 is YYNGEE.

The genes are TRBV7-2 and TRBJ1-6; D remains ambiguous. V shed 5 bases and J shed 7 bases, with 15 bases lying between them. The length of the CDR3 is 15 residues. Germline CDR1 is SGHTA and CDR2 is FQGNSA. Written as DNA, the CDR3 is TGTGCCAGCAGCGTATCGACAAGGAGGAATTCACCCCTCCACTTT. This encodes CASSVSTRRNSPLHF.

As concerns this clonotype: A much larger clone lies a single base off, so this may be a read error. The CDR3 does not close with the conserved phenylalanine or tryptophan, likely indicating a read error. The V call is TRBV28, the J call TRBJ1-1; D gene ambiguous. Trimming removed 2 bases at V and 1 base at J, with 5 bases between. Germline V CDR1 and CDR2: MDHEN, SYDVKM. The CDR3 sequence is 13 residues long. The CDR3 DNA follows: TGTGCCAGCAGTTTACATGCGAACACTGAAGCTTTCTCT. Protein: CASSLHANTEAFS.

CDR3 DNA: TGTGCCAGCAGACGGACTAGCGGGACCTCCGAGCAGTACTTC. This gives the protein CASRRTSGTSEQYF. The chain employs TRBV7-9 and TRBJ2-7; 12 nucleotides align to TRBD2. Germline CDR1 reads SEHNR; CDR2 reads FQNEAQ (reference sequence). J gave up 6 bases and V 6 bases, and 6 bases lay outside the gene matches. There are 14 residues in the CDR3. Complete variable domain (other parts from reference TRBV7-9 and TRBJ2-7): DTGVSQNPRHKITKRGQNVTFRCDPISEHNRLYWYRQTLGQGPEFLTYFQNEAQLEKSRLLSDRFSAERPKGSFSTLEIQRTEQGDSAMYLCASRRTSGTSEQYFGPGTRLTVT.

The chain uses TRBV6-1 and TRBJ1-2; possible D gene TRBD1, 6 bases. CDR1 is MNHNS and CDR2 is SASEGT in the germline V gene. The CDR3 consists of 15 residues. The ends were cut back, 7 bases at V and 4 bases at J, with 19 bases in the middle. CDR3 residues: CASNPGTRNRYGYTF. The CDR3 nucleotides are TGTGCCAGCAACCCCGGGACACGAAATCGCTATGGCTACACCTTC.

This clonotype was found a few times. The chain is built from TRBV3-1 and TRBJ2-7; no reliable D call. V dropped 4 bases and J dropped 3 bases, with 10 bases sitting between them. CDR3 size: 13 residues. CDR1 is LGHDT and CDR2 is YNNKEL in the germline V gene (reference sequence). Here the CDR3 DNA reads TGTGCCAGCAGCCCCCACCCCGGCTACGAGCAGTACTTC. It codes for CASSPHPGYEQYF.

In its sample, this clonotype was seen many times. The chain carries TRBV7-3 and TRBJ1-1, with D perhaps TRBD1 (5 bases). This CDR3 has 14 residues. The V end lost 5 bases, the J end lost 1 base, and 11 bases lay between the germline ends. Germline V gene lookup returns CDR1 SGHTA and CDR2 FQGTGA. CDR3 loop: CASSPTAGNTEAFF. The CDR3 DNA is TGTGCCAGCAGCCCGACAGCGGGGAACACTGAAGCTTTCTTT.

This clonotype has only a few counts. The chain has TRBV5-5 and TRBJ1-5, with D unclear. This CDR3 comprises 15 residues. CDR1 is SGHKS and CDR2 is YYEKEE in the germline V gene (reference sequence). Trimming shortened V by 0 bases and J by 1 base, and 8 bases separated the two germline ends. The CDR3: CASSLVASSNQPQHF. For the CDR3, the DNA is TGTGCCAGCAGCTTGGTGGCCTCAAGCAATCAGCCCCAGCATTTT.

The rearrangement links TRBV29-1 to TRBJ2-7; 7 nucleotides align to TRBD1. V shed 1 base and J 2 bases; nucleotides not matched to a gene: 8. This CDR3 contains 15 residues. Germline lookup yields CDR1 SQVTM and CDR2 ANQGSEA. The CDR3 DNA sequence: TGCAGCGTTGAAGGGCGACAGGGTGGCCCCTACGAGCAGTACTTC. This translates into CSVEGRQGGPYEQYF.

The chain employs TRBV10-3 and TRBJ1-1; 8 bases agree with TRBD1. The CDR3 totals 16 residues. Per the germline V gene, CDR1 is ENHRY and CDR2 is SYGVKD. The J segment lost 5 bases and the V segment lost 3 bases, leaving 11 bases of the junction unmatched. CDR3 loop: CAISEGGGRGRTEAFF. The CDR3 DNA follows: TGTGCCATCAGTGAAGGTGGGGGCAGGGGGCGAACTGAAGCTTTCTTT.

J is TRBJ2-2 and V is TRBV27; D is unresolved. Germline CDR1 and CDR2: MNHEY and SMNVEV (reference sequence). This CDR3 is 15 amino acids long. V was cut by 6 bases and J by 1 base, with 12 bases left in between. CDR3 sequence (DNA): TGTGCCAGCAGCTTTGCGGTAATGAACACCGGGGAGCTGTTTTTT. It yields the protein CASSFAVMNTGELFF.

The chain joins TRBV9 to TRBJ2-5, with a weak D call TRBD1 (6 bases). This CDR3 contains 15 residues. Germline V lookup: CDR1 SGDLS, CDR2 YYNGEE. The V end was cut by 3 bases, the J end by 5 bases, with 17 bases between. The CDR3 DNA reads TGTGCCAGCAGCGGAACCCAGGGGTTTGGGGAGACCCAGTACTTC. Its protein product is CASSGTQGFGETQYF. Filled out from reference TRBV9 and TRBJ2-5, the complete variable domain reads DSGVTQTPKHLITATGQRVTLRCSPRSGDLSVYWYQQSLDQGLQFLIQYYNGEERAKGNILERFSAQQFPDLHSELNLSSLELGDSALYFCASSGTQGFGETQYFGPGTRLLVL.

This clonotype was found many times. The chain uses TRBV24-1 and TRBJ1-4, with TRBD1 identical over 7 bases. Looked up from germline, CDR1 is KGHDR and CDR2 is SFDVKD. This CDR3 region has 15 residues. V shed 3 bases and J 6 bases; nucleotides not matched to a gene: 6. CDR3 sequence (DNA): TGTGCCACCAGTGATCCGGGACAGACGGATGAAAAACTGTTTTTT. Encoded protein: CATSDPGQTDEKLFF.

V gene TRBV19 combines with J gene TRBJ1-2; 9 bases line up with TRBD1. Trimming took 7 bases from V and 6 from J; bases not matched to a gene: 6. The V gene's germline CDR1 is LNHDA and CDR2 SQIVND (reference sequence). The CDR3 loop spans 13 amino acids. The chain's CDR3 is CASTSGQGNGYTF. The DNA of the CDR3 is TGTGCCAGTACCTCCGGACAGGGGAATGGCTACACCTTC.

This clonotype showed up just a few times. The chain links TRBV9 to TRBJ1-2, with D uncertain. The CDR3 spans 15 residues. The ends were cut back, 4 bases at V and 2 bases at J, with 15 bases in the middle. Germline V CDR1 and CDR2: SGDLS, YYNGEE. CDR3 loop: CASSLPLSGNYGYTF. The CDR3 nucleotides are TGTGCCAGCAGCTTACCCTTAAGCGGAAACTATGGCTACACCTTC. The full variable domain, in which reference TRBV9 and TRBJ1-2 provide the parts outside the CDR3, is DSGVTQTPKHLITATGQRVTLRCSPRSGDLSVYWYQQSLDQGLQFLIQYYNGEERAKGNILERFSAQQFPDLHSELNLSSLELGDSALYFCASSLPLSGNYGYTFGSGTRLTVV.

This clonotype was detected only a few times. J is TRBJ1-2 and V is TRBV15; tentative D call: TRBD1 (5 bases). V was pared by 0 bases and J by 3 bases, with 8 bases between. The CDR3 contains 14 residues. CDR1 and CDR2 (germline): LNHNV, YYDKDF (reference sequence). The chain's CDR3 is CATSRDLTDYGYTF. Here the CDR3 DNA reads TGTGCCACCAGCAGAGATTTGACAGACTATGGCTACACCTTC.

This clonotype was seen a handful of times. The chain is built from TRBV20-1 and TRBJ2-4; 9 bases are a match to TRBD2. J lost 0 bases, V lost 1 base, and 13 bases had no gene match. CDR3 length: 19 amino acids. The germline V gene has CDR1 DFQATT and CDR2 SNEGSKA (reference sequence). CDR3 protein: CSARVTLAGTLLAKNIQYF. CDR3 nucleotides: TGCAGTGCTAGAGTGACCCTAGCGGGAACCCTCCTAGCCAAAAACATTCAGTACTTC.

There are a few counts of this clonotype. CDR3 residues: CSVEDQPPNIQYF. In DNA, the CDR3 is TGCAGCGTTGAAGATCAGCCACCAAACATTCAGTACTTC. V gene TRBV29-1 combines with J gene TRBJ2-4; D uncertain. Germline assignment: CDR1 SQVTM and CDR2 ANQGSEA. The V gene lost 0 bases and the J gene lost 6 bases, with 9 bases spanning the gap. There are 13 residues in the CDR3.

The V call is TRBV10-3, the J call TRBJ2-7; the D gene is possibly TRBD2 (5 bases). Per the germline V gene, CDR1 is ENHRY and CDR2 is SYGVKD. The CDR3 covers 18 residues. Trimming took off 4 bases at V and 0 bases at J, with 22 bases between the two ends. The CDR3 bases are TGTGCCATCAGTGCTCGGGTGTCGGAGGCCCGTAGCTCCTACGAGCAGTACTTC. Residues: CAISARVSEARSSYEQYF.

The rearrangement uses TRBV20-1 and TRBJ2-2, with D perhaps TRBD1 (5 bases). Germline lookup yields CDR1 DFQATT and CDR2 SNEGSKA (reference sequence). The CDR3 runs to 14 residues. The V end lost 3 bases, the J end lost 4 bases, and 12 bases lay between the germline ends. The CDR3 bases are TGCAGTGCTAGTATCCAGGGAACCACCGGGGAGCTGTTTTTT. It yields the protein CSASIQGTTGELFF.